The TCR beta chain described here comes from a study of cytomegalovirus exposure and HLA in healthy donors. Both 60 Vbeta primers and 13 Jbeta primers went into the PCR. Clones were sequenced by immunoSEQ multiplex PCR, and TCRdb holds only the in-frame ones, with some missing. The sample lists around 260,000 clones; about four fifths were seen once. This CDR3 is built from 18 residues. From germline, CDR1 is SGDLS and CDR2 YYNGEE. V gave up 3 bases and J gave up 2 bases; unmatched junction bases: 9. This clone has a single count. The rearrangement uses TRBV9 and TRBJ2-7; TRBD2 aligns across 15 bases. The clonotype was recovered from a girl aged 2 to 10 in good health and CMV-seronegative. The sample comprised PBMCs. The CDR3 is CASSAGTSGGLTAYEQYF. The CDR3 DNA is TGTGCCAGCAGCGCTGGGACTAGCGGGGGGTTGACCGCCTACGAGCAGTACTTC. The full variable domain, with the rest looked up from reference TRBV9 and TRBJ2-7, is DSGVTQTPKHLITATGQRVTLRCSPRSGDLSVYWYQQSLDQGLQFLIQYYNGEERAKGNILERFSAQQFPDLHSELNLSSLELGDSALYFCASSAGTSGGLTAYEQYFGPGTRLTVT.